These 20 T cell receptor beta chains were sequenced from one sample in a study of CD8+ T cells in alopecia areata (dated 2018 in TCRdb). The protocol used for the library was the immunoSEQ multiplex PCR assay. To provide template for TCR sequencing, every sample had RNA extracted and reverse transcribed into cDNA. TCRdb's version of the immuneACCESS table is confined to in-frame rearrangements and falls short of the full clone set. An unresolved V gene accounts for under half of the shortfall where checked; the remainder is of unknown origin. Counted in this sample were about 180,000 clones; about 48% of them appeared once. The ten largest clones represent 10% to 14% of the sample. This specimen's time point label, per the study, means: around 26 weeks on oral tofacitinib. The sample's treatment or condition label, in plain terms: oral pan-JAK inhibitor, 5-10 mg twice daily. The input for sequencing was CD8+ T cells sorted from blood, taken at week 24, from a patient treated with tofacitinib. These receptors all stem from a human donor with alopecia areata.

This clone has only a few counts. V is TRBV29-1 and J is TRBJ1-2; no reliable D call. V was clipped by 3 bases and J by 1 base, with 18 bases between them. CDR1 SQVTM and CDR2 ANQGSEA come from the germline V gene. This CDR3 comprises 16 residues. CDR3 bases: TGCAGCGTTGACGGAATAGAGGGCAGCTATAACTATGGCTACACCTTC. Encoded protein: CSVDGIEGSYNYGYTF.

The gene calls are TRBV19 and TRBJ2-2, with D maybe TRBD1 (5 bases). The CDR3 length is 13 residues. Looked up from germline, CDR1 is LNHDA and CDR2 is SQIVND (reference sequence). V was trimmed by 0 bases and J by 10 bases, leaving 9 bases between them. The chain's CDR3 is CASSIDRAQELFF. The CDR3, as DNA: TGTGCCAGTAGTATAGACAGGGCCCAGGAGCTGTTTTTT.

This clone was recorded once. The chain has TRBV15 and TRBJ2-7, with unresolved D. The CDR3 is 15 amino acids. Between the trimmed V and J ends, which lost 5 bases and 2 bases, there was a span of 16 bases. Germline CDR1 reads LNHNV; CDR2 reads YYDKDF (reference sequence). The CDR3 sequence is CATSLPPHSAYEQYF. The CDR3 DNA reads TGTGCCACCAGCCTTCCCCCACACTCCGCCTACGAGCAGTACTTC.

The chain joins TRBV4-1 to TRBJ1-5; D not resolved. Germline CDR1 is MGHRA and CDR2 is YSYEKL. Deletions cut 5 bases from V and 5 bases from J, with 16 bases between. The CDR3 is made up of 15 amino acids. In DNA, the CDR3 is TGCGCCAGCAGCTCCGAAAGGGCATCTCATCAGCCCCAGCATTTT. Amino acids: CASSSERASHQPQHF.

The rearrangement links TRBV27 to TRBJ1-6, with unresolved D. There are 8 residues in the CDR3. The germline V gene encodes CDR1 MNHEY and CDR2 SMNVEV (reference sequence). The V and J ends lost 9 bases and 19 bases respectively, with 10 bases between them. As DNA, the CDR3 is TGTGCCAGAGGTCCAGAACACTTT. Encoded protein: CARGPEHF.

The chain uses TRBV19 and TRBJ2-1, with 7 nucleotides matching TRBD2. Germline CDR1 reads LNHDA; CDR2 reads SQIVND (reference sequence). The CDR3 runs to 13 residues. V shed 9 bases, J shed 4 bases, and the junction held 6 bases outside the gene matches. The CDR3 is CASGTTLYNEQFF. The CDR3 coding sequence is TGTGCCAGCGGGACTACGCTATACAATGAGCAGTTCTTC.

The genes are TRBV9 and TRBJ2-1, with TRBD2 matching over 8 bases. The CDR3 is 18 residues long. The junction had 13 bases not matched to a gene; V was cut back by 4 bases and J by 1 base. Germline assignment: CDR1 SGDLS and CDR2 YYNGEE. Here the CDR3 reads CASSSPREGQGSYNEQFF. The CDR3 nucleotides read TGTGCCAGCAGCTCTCCCCGGGAGGGCCAGGGGTCCTACAATGAGCAGTTCTTC.

Here the CDR3 reads CASSESPLGSNQPQHF. The CDR3 DNA reads as TGCGCCAGCAGCGAATCCCCCTTGGGGAGCAATCAGCCCCAGCATTTT. J is TRBJ1-5 and V is TRBV5-1; no clear D gene. There are 16 residues in the CDR3. The germline V gene encodes CDR1 SGHRS and CDR2 YFSETQ. The germline V and J ends were trimmed by 4 bases and 1 base, with 15 bases remaining between them.

The V call is TRBV7-3, the J call TRBJ2-6; 10 bases are shared with TRBD2. V lost 2 bases, J lost 1 base, and 5 bases stayed unmatched. The CDR3 length is 18 residues. Looked up from germline, CDR1 is SGHTA and CDR2 is FQGTGA. CDR3 DNA sequence: TGTGCCAGCAGCTTATTTGCGACTAGCGGGTCTGGGGCCAACGTCCTGACTTTC. Its translation is CASSLFATSGSGANVLTF.

This sequence joins TRBV27 and TRBJ2-7; D gene ambiguous. Germline CDR1 reads MNHEY; CDR2 reads SMNVEV (reference sequence). The V gene lost 3 bases and the J gene lost 3 bases, with 18 bases spanning the gap. CDR3 length: 16 residues. DNA of the CDR3: TGTGCCAGCAGTTTCTCCGTCGGGCACCTAAACTACGAGCAGTACTTC. Translation gives CASSFSVGHLNYEQYF.

The sample holds one count of this clone. The CDR3 loop reads CASGGKGLTYNEQFF. The DNA of the CDR3 is TGTGCCAGCGGGGGAAAGGGACTTACCTACAATGAGCAGTTCTTC. The chain combines TRBV28 with TRBJ2-1; D possibly corresponds to TRBD2 (6 bases). The V gene lost 8 bases and the J gene lost 2 bases, with 16 bases spanning the gap. Germline V gene sequence: CDR1 MDHEN, CDR2 SYDVKM. The CDR3 length is 15 residues.

This chain connects TRBV25-1 to TRBJ1-6; D call uncertain. Deletions cut 1 base from V and 5 bases from J, with 6 bases between. Germline V gene lookup returns CDR1 MGHDK and CDR2 SYGVNS. CDR3 length: 14 residues. The CDR3 DNA reads TGTGCCAGCAGTGAATGGGTTAATAATTCACCCCTCCACTTT. Translation: CASSEWVNNSPLHF.

V is TRBV2 and J is TRBJ2-5; maybe TRBD1 (6 bases). The better agreement between TRBJ2-7 and the DNA end casts doubt on the J call. CDR3 length: 14 residues. Germline V lookup: CDR1 SNHLY, CDR2 FYNNEI. The CDR3 sequence: CASSGSGDGYEQYF. The CDR3 nucleotides are TGTGCCAGCAGTGGTTCAGGGGACGGCTACGAGCAGTACTTC.

The chain is built from TRBV4-3 and TRBJ2-1, with D uncertain. V gave up 5 bases and J gave up 7 bases, with 9 bases separating them. This CDR3 spans 12 amino acids. CDR1 is LGHNA and CDR2 is YSLEER in the germline V gene. The CDR3 sequence is CASSSHSNEQFF. CDR3 DNA: TGCGCCAGCAGCTCCCACTCGAATGAGCAGTTCTTC.

This sequence joins TRBV7-9 and TRBJ1-4; TRBD1 is a possible D gene (6 bases). This CDR3 has 13 residues. Germline V gene sequence: CDR1 SEHNR, CDR2 FQNEAQ (reference sequence). Trimming stripped 4 bases from V and 6 bases from J, with 9 bases between. In nucleotides, the CDR3 is TGTGCCAGCAGCTCGGACAGTTATGAAAAACTGTTTTTT. Residues: CASSSDSYEKLFF.

This clone occurred a few times. V gene TRBV27 combines with J gene TRBJ2-7; 7 bases line up with TRBD2. The CDR3 length is 14 residues. CDR1 is MNHEY, CDR2 SMNVEV, per germline (reference sequence). J gave up 5 bases and V 9 bases, and 13 bases lay outside the gene matches. CDR3 bases: TGTGCCAGTACCCAAAGCGGGGCAGAAAACGAGCAGTACTTC. It codes for CASTQSGAENEQYF.

This clone was picked up a small number of times. This chain links TRBV7-6 with TRBJ2-1, with 8 bases aligning to TRBD2. The germline CDR1 and CDR2 sequences are SGHVS and FNYEAQ. Trimming took 8 bases from V and 7 from J; bases not matched to a gene: 7. The CDR3 has 13 amino acids. The chain's CDR3 is CASSLAGKNEQFF. The CDR3 DNA reads TGTGCCAGCTCGTTAGCGGGGAAGAATGAGCAGTTCTTC.

This chain uses TRBV9 with TRBJ2-1, with 10 nucleotides matching TRBD2. J gave up 9 bases and V 4 bases, and 7 bases lay outside the gene matches. The CDR3 runs to 14 residues. CDR1 and CDR2 from the germline V gene are SGDLS and YYNGEE. CDR3 in DNA: TGTGCCAGCAGCATAACTAGCGGGGACGTTGAGCAGTTCTTC. Protein: CASSITSGDVEQFF.

This rearrangement joins TRBV10-3 to TRBJ2-1, with 8 bases identical to TRBD2. CDR3 size: 14 residues. The germline V gene encodes CDR1 ENHRY and CDR2 SYGVKD. V gave up 7 bases and J gave up 8 bases; unmatched junction bases: 10. In DNA form, the CDR3 reads TGTGCCATCACCTCCCCGGGAGGGCCAGATGAGCAGTTCTTC. Its protein product is CAITSPGGPDEQFF.

With regard to this clone: Other DNA sequences in this sample translate to the same CDR3. The chain is built from TRBV27 and TRBJ2-1; D unresolved. Trimming left V 3 bases short and J 0 bases short, with 3 bases between. Looked up from germline, CDR1 is MNHEY and CDR2 is SMNVEV (reference sequence). The CDR3 has 13 residues. The CDR3 loop reads CASSLFSYNEQFF. CDR3 coding DNA: TGTGCCAGCAGTTTGTTCTCCTACAATGAGCAGTTCTTC.